The 24 T cell receptor beta chains presented below share a single source sample, sequenced in a study of blood T cell repertoires in COVID-19. This table comes from immunoSEQ multiplex PCR, and its TCRdb copy is limited to in-frame clones, with some not included. Here the sample spans about 210,000 clones, 82% being singletons. What was sequenced was peripheral blood. All receptors come from a woman in her seventies with COVID-19, enrolled during active disease.

The gene calls are TRBV3-1 (or the pseudogene TRBV3-2) and TRBJ1-4; 8 positions agree with TRBD1. Looked up from germline, CDR1 is LGHDT and CDR2 is YNNKEL (reference sequence). The CDR3 has 14 residues. Trimming at V came to 5 bases and at J to 4 bases, leaving 3 bases not matched to a gene. The CDR3 protein is CASSSDRGNEKLFF. The CDR3 DNA sequence: TGTGCCAGCAGCTCCGACAGGGGTAATGAAAAACTGTTTTTT.

The CDR3 region is CASSHLLGVVSGYNEQFF. In DNA form, the CDR3 reads TGCGCCAGCAGCCACCTCCTCGGGGTTGTTAGTGGCTACAATGAGCAGTTCTTC. This rearrangement joins TRBV4-1 to TRBJ2-1; D is perhaps TRBD2 (5 bases). The V gene lost 3 bases and the J gene lost 3 bases, with 21 bases spanning the gap. The CDR3 sequence is 18 residues long. The germline gives CDR1 MGHRA, CDR2 YSYEKL.

The gene calls are TRBV7-2 and TRBJ2-7, with 8 nucleotides matching TRBD2. The V gene end was trimmed by 0 bases and the J gene end by 4 bases; junction bases not matched to a gene: 8. The germline V gene encodes CDR1 SGHTA and CDR2 FQGNSA. The CDR3 totals 16 residues. The CDR3 sequence is CASSLAGAGVGYEQYF. CDR3 coding DNA: TGTGCCAGCAGCTTAGCAGGAGCGGGAGTAGGATACGAGCAGTACTTC.

The chain links TRBV9 to TRBJ2-3, with D hard to call. CDR3 length equals 15 residues. Germline V gene data show CDR1 as SGDLS and CDR2 as YYNGEE. V was pared by 4 bases and J by 1 base, with 13 bases between. The CDR3 bases are TGTGCCAGCAGCTCAGACGGCGGCGGCACAGATACGCAGTATTTT. Amino acids: CASSSDGGGTDTQYF.

The V and J genes are TRBV7-2 and TRBJ2-2; 9 nucleotides match TRBD1. J was trimmed by 7 bases and V by 1 base; bases with no gene match: 4. There are 15 residues in the CDR3. Germline V gene sequence: CDR1 SGHTA, CDR2 FQGNSA. The CDR3 loop reads CASSLGGTGNGELFF. The DNA for the CDR3 is TGTGCCAGCAGCTTAGGAGGGACAGGGAACGGGGAGCTGTTTTTT.

This chain links TRBV19 with TRBJ2-1; 12 nucleotides line up with TRBD1. Per germline, CDR1 LNHDA and CDR2 SQIVND (reference sequence). The CDR3 consists of 15 residues. Losses at the gene ends were 5 bases for V and 8 bases for J; bases not matched to a gene: 7. The CDR3 DNA sequence: TGTGCCAGTAGTTTACGGGACAGGGGGCTTTATGAGCAGTTCTTC. Residues: CASSLRDRGLYEQFF.

J is TRBJ1-1 and V is TRBV27; the D gene is possibly TRBD1 (5 bases). V was shortened by 6 bases and J by 1 base, with 15 bases between the two germline ends. From germline, CDR1 is MNHEY and CDR2 SMNVEV (reference sequence). The length of the CDR3 is 15 residues. CDR3 protein: CASSPRAGGNTEAFF. The CDR3 region has the DNA TGTGCCAGCAGCCCCAGGGCAGGCGGGAACACTGAAGCTTTCTTT.

This chain joins TRBV5-1 and TRBJ2-3; TRBD1 might be the D (7 bases). The CDR3 is 14 amino acids. Germline-derived CDR1 and CDR2 are SGHRS and YFSETQ. V was cut by 0 bases and J by 4 bases, with 9 bases left in between. The CDR3 region has the DNA TGCGCCAGCAGCTTGGCAGGGGGGTCAGATACGCAGTATTTT. This encodes CASSLAGGSDTQYF.

V and J are TRBV6-5 and TRBJ2-1; 8 bases line up with TRBD1. V trimming: 6 bases; J trimming: 4 bases; junction bases outside the gene matches: 8. The CDR3 length is 15 residues. Germline CDR1 MNHEY, CDR2 SVGAGI. CDR3 sequence reads: CASRRTGTMYNEQFF. The CDR3 nucleotides read TGTGCCAGCAGGAGGACAGGGACAATGTACAATGAGCAGTTCTTC.

V gene TRBV9 combines with J gene TRBJ1-2; 8 bases agree with TRBD1. The V segment lost 0 bases and the J segment 8 bases; nucleotides outside the gene matches: 0. This CDR3 has 12 residues. The germline V gene has CDR1 SGDLS and CDR2 YYNGEE. The CDR3 protein is CASSVAGGGYTF. The CDR3 bases are TGTGCCAGCAGCGTAGCAGGGGGCGGCTACACCTTC.

The chain is built from TRBV19 and TRBJ2-5; TRBD2 matches 11 bases. V shed 4 bases, J shed 4 bases, and the junction held 20 bases outside the gene matches. Germline V gives CDR1 LNHDA, CDR2 SQIVND (reference sequence). The CDR3 consists of 20 residues. The CDR3 DNA reads as TGTGCCAGTAGTAAATCGACCGGGACTAGCGGCCGATTATTAGCAGAGACCCAGTACTTC. Translation gives CASSKSTGTSGRLLAETQYF.

The rearrangement uses TRBV10-3 and TRBJ2-7; 7 bases are a match to TRBD2. The germline V gene encodes CDR1 ENHRY and CDR2 SYGVKD. V dropped 2 bases and J dropped 5; count of bases not matched to a gene: 21. The length of the CDR3 is 19 residues. CDR3 region: CAISEPQPGREPRLHEQYF. The CDR3 DNA reads as TGTGCCATCAGTGAGCCCCAGCCGGGGCGGGAGCCGCGCCTGCACGAGCAGTACTTC.

This clone has just a few counts. The CDR3 DNA reads TGTGCCAGCAGTTTGACAGGGGGCAAGGGCTACACCTTC. Translated, it gives CASSLTGGKGYTF. The genes are TRBV6-5 and TRBJ1-2, with 10 bases that match TRBD1. V shed 4 bases, J shed 8 bases, and the junction held 4 bases outside the gene matches. The germline gives CDR1 MNHEY, CDR2 SVGAGI. CDR3 length equals 13 residues.

V usage is TRBV5-1 and J usage is TRBJ2-1; the match to TRBD2 covers 13 bases. The germline V gene has CDR1 SGHRS and CDR2 YFSETQ. Trimming took 0 bases from V and 6 from J; bases not matched to a gene: 0. CDR3 size: 15 residues. The CDR3 DNA reads TGCGCCAGCAGCTTGGGACTAGCGGGAGGCAATGAGCAGTTCTTC. Its protein is CASSLGLAGGNEQFF.

V usage is TRBV11-2 and J usage is TRBJ2-5, with 14 nucleotides matching TRBD2. The CDR3 loop spans 17 amino acids. CDR1 is SGHAT, CDR2 FQNNGV, per germline. Losses at the gene ends were 4 bases for V and 7 bases for J; bases not matched to a gene: 11. In DNA form, the CDR3 reads TGTGCCAGCAGCTCGCTGACTAGCGGGAGGGTTGGCGGGACCCAGTACTTC. This codes for CASSSLTSGRVGGTQYF.

The chain recombines TRBV2 with TRBJ2-7; unclear D gene. Germline CDR1 is SNHLY and CDR2 is FYNNEI. The CDR3 loop spans 12 amino acids. Trimming removed 6 bases from V and 3 bases from J, with 9 bases in between. The CDR3 loop reads CASRDNDYEQYF. CDR3 nucleotide sequence: TGTGCCAGCAGAGACAATGACTACGAGCAGTACTTC.

J is TRBJ2-7 and V is TRBV11-2; D gene unclear. The CDR3 runs 16 residues. Germline-derived CDR1 and CDR2 are SGHAT and FQNNGV. V dropped 0 bases and J dropped 2 bases, with 14 bases sitting between them. CDR3 residues: CASSLDAAWQTYEQYF. In DNA form, the CDR3 reads TGTGCCAGCAGCTTAGACGCCGCCTGGCAAACCTACGAGCAGTACTTC. The full variable domain, with the rest looked up from reference TRBV11-2 and TRBJ2-7, is EAGVAQSPRYKIIEKRQSVAFWCNPISGHATLYWYQQILGQGPKLLIQFQNNGVVDDSQLPKDRFSAERLKGVDSTLKIQPAKLEDSAVYLCASSLDAAWQTYEQYFGPGTRLTVT.

The V gene is TRBV29-1, the J gene TRBJ1-4, with D perhaps TRBD1 (6 bases). The CDR3 length is 15 residues. V shed 6 bases and J shed 5 bases, with 19 bases lying between them. Per the germline V gene, CDR1 is SQVTM and CDR2 is ANQGSEA. CDR3 nucleotides: TGCAGCGTGTCAACCGGACAGCTCAAAAATGAAAAACTGTTTTTT. It codes for CSVSTGQLKNEKLFF.

The rearrangement links TRBV18 to TRBJ1-6, with 11 positions matching TRBD1. CDR1 is KGHSH and CDR2 is LQKENI in the germline V gene. Trimming cost V 6 bases and J 11 bases; bases outside gene matches: 9. The CDR3 spans 15 residues. Written as DNA, the CDR3 is TGTGCCAGCTCTAGAGGACAGGGGGCTTTGCCACCCCTCCACTTT. It translates to CASSRGQGALPPLHF.

The sample holds a few counts of this clone. The V and J genes are TRBV5-6 and TRBJ1-5, with TRBD1 as a possible D gene (6 bases). Trimming pared 5 bases from V and 3 bases from J, leaving 15 bases between. This CDR3 is built from 15 residues. The germline V gene encodes CDR1 SGHDT and CDR2 YYEEEE. Here the CDR3 reads CASRYGTSTNQPQHF. The CDR3 DNA sequence: TGTGCCAGCAGATATGGGACATCCACCAATCAGCCCCAGCATTTT.

The CDR3 spells CASSPRAGNNSPLHF. Here the CDR3 DNA reads TGTGCCAGCTCACCAAGGGCAGGGAATAATTCACCCCTCCACTTT. The V call is TRBV18, the J call TRBJ1-6, with D tentatively TRBD1 (5 bases). The CDR3 has 15 residues. Germline values: CDR1 KGHSH, CDR2 LQKENI. V lost 2 bases, J lost 5 bases, and 10 bases lay in between.

The chain has TRBV5-1 and TRBJ1-4; possibly TRBD1 for D (6 bases). CDR3 size: 14 residues. Germline V gives CDR1 SGHRS, CDR2 YFSETQ. The V end lost 4 bases, the J end lost 8 bases, and 15 bases lay between the germline ends. The CDR3 DNA follows: TGCGCCAGCAGCCCCGGGACACTGGGGGAAAAACTGTTTTTT. It is translated as CASSPGTLGEKLFF. Using reference TRBV5-1 and TRBJ1-4 for the parts outside the CDR3, the full variable domain is KAGVTQTPRYLIKTRGQQVTLSCSPISGHRSVSWYQQTPGQGLQFLFEYFSETQRNKGNFPGRFSGRQFSNSRSEMNVSTLELGDSALYLCASSPGTLGEKLFFGSGTQLSVL.

The rearrangement uses TRBV6-5 and TRBJ1-2; TRBD1 matches at 7 bases. Germline CDR1 is MNHEY and CDR2 is SVGAGI. CDR3 length equals 13 residues. With 2 bases clipped from V and 4 bases from J, the junction kept 1 base outside the gene matches. CDR3 DNA sequence: TGTGCCAGCAGTTACCGGGACAGCTATGGCTACACCTTC. Protein sequence: CASSYRDSYGYTF.

This clone was recorded once. V and J are TRBV19 and TRBJ2-4; TRBD1 might be the D (6 bases). Germline assignment: CDR1 LNHDA and CDR2 SQIVND (reference sequence). V lost 4 bases and J 6 bases, leaving 22 bases between the germline ends. CDR3 length: 17 amino acids. In nucleotides, the CDR3 is TGTGCCAGTAGTAAAGTAGCACAGGGCCCGTATGGAAACATTCAGTACTTC. Translating it yields CASSKVAQGPYGNIQYF.